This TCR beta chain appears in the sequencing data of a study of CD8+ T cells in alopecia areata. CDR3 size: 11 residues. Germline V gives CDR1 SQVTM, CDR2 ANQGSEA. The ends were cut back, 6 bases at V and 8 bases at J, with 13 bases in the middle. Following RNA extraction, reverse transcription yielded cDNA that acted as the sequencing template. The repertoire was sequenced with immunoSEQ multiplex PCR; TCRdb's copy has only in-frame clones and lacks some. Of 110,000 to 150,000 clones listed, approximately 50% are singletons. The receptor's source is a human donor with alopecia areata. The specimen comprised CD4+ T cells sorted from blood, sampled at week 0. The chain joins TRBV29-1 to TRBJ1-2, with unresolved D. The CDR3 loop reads CSVDGVDGYTF. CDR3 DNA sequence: TGCAGCGTCGACGGGGTTGACGGCTACACCTTC. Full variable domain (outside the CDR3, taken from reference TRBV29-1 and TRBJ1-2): SAVISQKPSRDICQRGTSLTIQCQVDSQVTMMFWYRQQPGQSLTLIATANQGSEATYESGFVIDKFPISRPNLTFSTLTVSNMSPEDSSIYLCSVDGVDGYTFGSGTRLTVV.